The clone carrying this T cell receptor (beta chain) appeared many times. As yet, its antigen is unknown. Disease lasting under 3 months, a NOSPECS grade of at least 4, and a Clinical Activity Score of at least 3 were features of the ophthalmopathy patients. V was shortened by 3 bases and J by 5 bases, with 8 bases between the two germline ends. From germline, CDR1 is KGHSH and CDR2 LQKENI. There are 13 residues in the CDR3. Authors of the study amplified TCR beta CDR3 regions from RNA transcripts. HTBI primers were employed in a first-round RT-PCR of the TCR CDR3. TCRdb used MiXCR to reprocess the multiplex PCR reads, holding one entry per CDR3 protein. The table includes hundreds of thousands of distinct CDR3 sequences, roughly 14% detected once. This sample is part of a study of T cells in Graves' hyperthyroidism and ophthalmopathy. Across the study: Peripheral blood was obtained at initial diagnosis, preceding any treatment.

Points from the study as a whole: From stable hyperthyroidism, ophthalmopathy was separated by a 13 V-J model.

This clonotype was obtained from a woman in her 40s with Graves' ophthalmopathy. The chain links TRBV18 to TRBJ1-5; D not certain. The sample consisted of blood. For the CDR3, the DNA is TGTGCCAGCTCACCTGGAAGTGATCAGCCCCAGCATTTT. It codes for CASSPGSDQPQHF.